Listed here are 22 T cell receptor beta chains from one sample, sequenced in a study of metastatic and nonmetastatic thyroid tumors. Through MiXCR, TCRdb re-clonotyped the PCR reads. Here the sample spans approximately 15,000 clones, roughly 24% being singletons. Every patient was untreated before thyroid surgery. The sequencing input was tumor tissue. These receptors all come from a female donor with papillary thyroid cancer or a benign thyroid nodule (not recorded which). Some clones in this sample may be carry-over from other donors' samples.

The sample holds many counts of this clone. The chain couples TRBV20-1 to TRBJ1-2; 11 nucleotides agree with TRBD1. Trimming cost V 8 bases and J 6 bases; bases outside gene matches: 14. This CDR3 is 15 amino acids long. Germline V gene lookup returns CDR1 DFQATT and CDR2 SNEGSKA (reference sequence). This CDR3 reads CSTLLTDRGRNGYTF. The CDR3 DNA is TGCAGTACGCTTCTAACGGACAGGGGGCGAAATGGCTACACCTTC.

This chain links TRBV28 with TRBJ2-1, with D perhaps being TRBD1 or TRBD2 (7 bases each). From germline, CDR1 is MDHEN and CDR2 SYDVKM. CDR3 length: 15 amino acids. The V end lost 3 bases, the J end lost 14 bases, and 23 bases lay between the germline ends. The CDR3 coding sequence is TGTGCCAGCAGTTTCACCAGGGGGGGATCGAGGGAGAAGTTCTTC. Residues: CASSFTRGGSREKFF. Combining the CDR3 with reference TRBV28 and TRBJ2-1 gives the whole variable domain DVKVTQSSRYLVKRTGEKVFLECVQDMDHENMFWYRQDPGLGLRLIYFSYDVKMKEKGDIPEGYSVSREKKERFSLILESASTNQTSMYLCASSFTRGGSREKFFGPGTRLTVL.

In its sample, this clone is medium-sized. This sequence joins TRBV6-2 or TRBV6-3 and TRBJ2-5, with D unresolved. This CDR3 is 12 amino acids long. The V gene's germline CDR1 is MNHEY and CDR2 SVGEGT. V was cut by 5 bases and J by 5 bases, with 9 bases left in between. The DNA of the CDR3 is TGTGCCAGCAGTAATCCCTCGGAGACCCAGTACTTC. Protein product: CASSNPSETQYF.

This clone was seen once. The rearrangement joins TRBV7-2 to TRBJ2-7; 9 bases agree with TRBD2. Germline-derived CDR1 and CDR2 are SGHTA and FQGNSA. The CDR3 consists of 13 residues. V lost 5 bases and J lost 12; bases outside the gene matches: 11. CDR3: CASSVIAGEALYF. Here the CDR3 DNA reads TGTGCCAGCAGCGTGATAGCGGGAGAGGCGCTGTACTTC.

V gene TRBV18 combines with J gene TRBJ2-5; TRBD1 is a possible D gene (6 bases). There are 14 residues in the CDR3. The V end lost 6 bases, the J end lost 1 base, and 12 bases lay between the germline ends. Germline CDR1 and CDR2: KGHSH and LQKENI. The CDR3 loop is CASSDTRGQETQYF. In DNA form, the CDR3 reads TGTGCCAGCTCGGACACCAGGGGCCAAGAGACCCAGTACTTC.

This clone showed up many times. In nucleotides, the CDR3 is TGTGCCATCAGTGAGGAGGGTATACAGCCCCAGCATTTT. Translation gives CAISEEGIQPQHF. The rearrangement uses TRBV10-3 and TRBJ1-5; D is ambiguous. The length of the CDR3 is 13 residues. The germline V gene encodes CDR1 ENHRY and CDR2 SYGVKD. Trimming pared 2 bases from V and 7 bases from J, leaving 9 bases between.

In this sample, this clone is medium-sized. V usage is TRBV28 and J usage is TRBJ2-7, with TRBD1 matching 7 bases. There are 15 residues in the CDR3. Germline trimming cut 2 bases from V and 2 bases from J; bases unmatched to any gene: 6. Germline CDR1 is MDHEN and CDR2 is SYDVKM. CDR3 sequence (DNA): TGTGCCAGCAGTTTACGACGCCAGGGGGCCTACGAGCAGTACTTC. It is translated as CASSLRRQGAYEQYF.

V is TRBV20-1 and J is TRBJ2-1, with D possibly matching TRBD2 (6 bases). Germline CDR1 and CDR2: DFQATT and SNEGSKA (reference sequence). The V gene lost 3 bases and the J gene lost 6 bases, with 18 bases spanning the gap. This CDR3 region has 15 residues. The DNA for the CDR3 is TGCAGTGCTAGTCCCGGGACTCCCTACGGCAATGAGCAGTTCTTC. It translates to CSASPGTPYGNEQFF.

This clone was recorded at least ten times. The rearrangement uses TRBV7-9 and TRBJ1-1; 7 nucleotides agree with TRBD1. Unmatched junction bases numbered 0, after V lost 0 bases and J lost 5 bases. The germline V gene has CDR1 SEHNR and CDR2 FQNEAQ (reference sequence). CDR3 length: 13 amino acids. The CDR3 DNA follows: TGTGCCAGCAGCTTAGCGGACAGGACTGAAGCTTTCTTT. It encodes CASSLADRTEAFF.

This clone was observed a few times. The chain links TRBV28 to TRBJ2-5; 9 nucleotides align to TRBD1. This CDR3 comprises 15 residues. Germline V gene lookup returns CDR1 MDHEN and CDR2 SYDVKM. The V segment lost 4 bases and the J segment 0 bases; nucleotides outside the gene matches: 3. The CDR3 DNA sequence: TGTGCCAGCAGTTGGGACAGGGCGTACCAAGAGACCCAGTACTTC. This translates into CASSWDRAYQETQYF.

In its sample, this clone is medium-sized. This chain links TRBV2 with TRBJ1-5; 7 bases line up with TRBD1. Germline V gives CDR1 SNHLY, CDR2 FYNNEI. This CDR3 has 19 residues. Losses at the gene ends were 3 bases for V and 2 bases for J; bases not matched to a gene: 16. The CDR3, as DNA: TGTGCCAGCAGTGACGCTTCGGGACAGATAATTGCTGGCAATCAGCCCCAGCATTTT. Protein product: CASSDASGQIIAGNQPQHF.

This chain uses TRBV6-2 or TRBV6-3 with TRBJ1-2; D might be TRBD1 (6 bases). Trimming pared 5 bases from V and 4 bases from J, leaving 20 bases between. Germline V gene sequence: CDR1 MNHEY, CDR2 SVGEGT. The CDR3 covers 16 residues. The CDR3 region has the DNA TGTGCCAGCAGTCCACTGCCTAATGACAGGATCTATGGCTACACCTTC. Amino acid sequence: CASSPLPNDRIYGYTF.

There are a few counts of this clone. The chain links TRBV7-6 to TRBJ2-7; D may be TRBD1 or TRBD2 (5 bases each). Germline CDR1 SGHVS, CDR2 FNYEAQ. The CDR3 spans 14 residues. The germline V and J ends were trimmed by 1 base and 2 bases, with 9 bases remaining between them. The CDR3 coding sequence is TGTGCCAGCAGCTTAGGGGGGTACACCTACGAGCAGTACTTC. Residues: CASSLGGYTYEQYF.

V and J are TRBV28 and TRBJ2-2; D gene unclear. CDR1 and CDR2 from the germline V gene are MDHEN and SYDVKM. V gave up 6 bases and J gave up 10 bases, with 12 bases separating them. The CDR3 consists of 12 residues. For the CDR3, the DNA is TGTGCCAGCAGCCTTTTGGACGTGGAGCTGTTTTTT. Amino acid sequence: CASSLLDVELFF.

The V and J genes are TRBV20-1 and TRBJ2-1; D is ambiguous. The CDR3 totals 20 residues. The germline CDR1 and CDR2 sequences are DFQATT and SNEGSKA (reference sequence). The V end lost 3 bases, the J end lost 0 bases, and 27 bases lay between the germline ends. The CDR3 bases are TGCAGTGCTAGTGCCCGGCGAGCTGGAGTGACGTGGAGCTCCTACAATGAGCAGTTCTTC. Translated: CSASARRAGVTWSSYNEQFF.

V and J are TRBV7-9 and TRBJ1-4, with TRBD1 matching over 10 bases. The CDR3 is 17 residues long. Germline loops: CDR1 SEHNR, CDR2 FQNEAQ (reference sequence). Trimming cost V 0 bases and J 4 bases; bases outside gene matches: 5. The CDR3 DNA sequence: TGTGCCAGCAGCTTAGCGCGGGGACAGGGGCTTAATGAAAAACTGTTTTTT. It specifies CASSLARGQGLNEKLFF.

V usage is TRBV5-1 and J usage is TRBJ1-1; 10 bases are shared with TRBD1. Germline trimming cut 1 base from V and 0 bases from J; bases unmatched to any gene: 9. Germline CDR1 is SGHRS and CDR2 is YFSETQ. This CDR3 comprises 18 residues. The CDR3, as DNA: TGCGCCAGCAGCTTGATGGACAGGGGGTACGCATTGAACACTGAAGCTTTCTTT. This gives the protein CASSLMDRGYALNTEAFF.

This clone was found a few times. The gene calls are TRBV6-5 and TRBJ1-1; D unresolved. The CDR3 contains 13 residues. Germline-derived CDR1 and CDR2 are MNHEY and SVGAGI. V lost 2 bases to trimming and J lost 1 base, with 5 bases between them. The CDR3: CASSYARNTEAFF. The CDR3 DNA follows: TGTGCCAGCAGTTACGCAAGGAACACTGAAGCTTTCTTT.

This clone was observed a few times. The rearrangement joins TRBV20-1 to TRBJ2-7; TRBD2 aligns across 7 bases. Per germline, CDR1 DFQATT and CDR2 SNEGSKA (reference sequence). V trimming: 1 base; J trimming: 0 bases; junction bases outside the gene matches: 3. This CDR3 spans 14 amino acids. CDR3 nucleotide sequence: TGCAGTGCTAGAGTTGGCGGGAGCTCCTACGAGCAGTACTTC. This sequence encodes CSARVGGSSYEQYF.

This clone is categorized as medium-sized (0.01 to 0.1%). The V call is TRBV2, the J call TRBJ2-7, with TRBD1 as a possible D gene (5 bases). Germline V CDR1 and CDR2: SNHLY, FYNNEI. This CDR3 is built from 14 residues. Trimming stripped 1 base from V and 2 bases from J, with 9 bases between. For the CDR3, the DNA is TGTGCCAGCAGTGAAGGGGTAGGGGCCTACGAGCAGTACTTC. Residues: CASSEGVGAYEQYF.

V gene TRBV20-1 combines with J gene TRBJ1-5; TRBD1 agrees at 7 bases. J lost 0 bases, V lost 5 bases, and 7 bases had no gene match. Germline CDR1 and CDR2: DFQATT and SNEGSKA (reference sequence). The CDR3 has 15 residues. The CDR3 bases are TGCAGTGCTGAGACCGGGACAGTTAGCAATCAGCCCCAGCATTTT. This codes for CSAETGTVSNQPQHF.

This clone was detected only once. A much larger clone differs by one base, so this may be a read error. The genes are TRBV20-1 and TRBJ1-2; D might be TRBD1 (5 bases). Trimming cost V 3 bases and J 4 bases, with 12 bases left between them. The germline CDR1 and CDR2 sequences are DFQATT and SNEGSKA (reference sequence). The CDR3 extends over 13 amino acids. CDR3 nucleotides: TGCAGTGCTAGGATGCCGGACACCTATGGCTACACCTTC. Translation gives CSARMPDTYGYTF.